This T cell receptor (beta chain) was found in a study of shared T cell receptors in the human thymus. Sequenced by immunoSEQ multiplex PCR; TCRdb stores in-frame clones only, minus some. The data hold about 380,000 clones, with approximately 95% observed a single time. The sequencing sample was made of thymocytes. This TCR was sampled from a human donor.

CDR3 DNA: TGTGCCAGCAGCATTCGGACTAGCGGGAACGAGACCCAGTACTTC. Translating it yields CASSIRTSGNETQYF. J is TRBJ2-5 and V is TRBV12-1; TRBD2 is taken as the D call from the table, unchecked against the DNA. TRBV12-1 is a pseudogene locus. The CDR3 runs 15 residues.